This T cell receptor beta chain was captured in a study of cytomegalovirus exposure and HLA in healthy donors. This CDR3 has 16 residues. V was cut by 5 bases and J by 0 bases, with 14 bases left in between. Germline CDR1 MNHEY, CDR2 SMNVEV (reference sequence). PCR was performed using 60 Vbeta and 13 Jbeta primers. Only in-frame clones appear in the TCRdb table, and some are missing; sequencing was by immunoSEQ multiplex PCR. The sample contains about 120,000 clones, approximately 70% of which appear only once. V usage is TRBV27 and J usage is TRBJ1-5; D may be TRBD1 (5 bases). Sequenced material: PBMCs. This clonotype originated in a man aged 25-40 years in good health and CMV-seropositive. In DNA, the CDR3 is TGTGCCAGCAGTCCCTACACAGGCTATAGCAATCAGCCCCAGCATTTT. Encoded protein: CASSPYTGYSNQPQHF.